This T cell receptor (beta chain) stems from a study of tumor-infiltrating lymphocytes in primary liver carcinoma. About the study: Primary liver carcinoma, confirmed by histopathology, was surgically resected. Productive TCRbeta reads per sample were roughly 3.5 to 7.13 million, not differing by tissue.

cDNA specific to TCR beta was made from 450 to 650 ng of total RNA, with a constant-region primer employed for priming. Libraries for TCR beta were built through three nested multiplex PCR rounds, which together made up a slightly modified ARM-PCR procedure. It was with TRBV1-TRBV30 forward primers and a C-beta reverse primer that the first two PCR rounds were run, at around 9 cycles each. TCRdb redid the calling of the multiplex PCR reads with MiXCR, one entry per CDR3 protein. The table includes almost 200,000 distinct CDR3 sequences, about two thirds detected once. The CDR3 totals 14 residues. V was trimmed by 6 bases and J by 12 bases, leaving 21 bases between them. The germline V gene has CDR1 SGHAT and CDR2 FQNNGV. Unsorted whole blood yielded blood RNA, and germline DNA was extracted as well. Chronic HBV infection, untreated so far, was present in the patients.

This clonotype was obtained from an older woman with primary liver carcinoma and hepatitis B virus infection. Sequenced sample: peripheral blood. This sequence joins TRBV11-2 and TRBJ2-1; D perhaps matches TRBD2 (6 bases). CDR3 sequence: CASSTDRLASGQFF. The CDR3 nucleotides are TGTGCCAGCAGTACCGACCGCCTAGCGAGTGGGCAGTTCTTC.